The 5 T cell receptor beta chains below all came from one sample that was sequenced in a study of CD8 T cells in ankylosing spondylitis. Study-level results: Made up of about eight highly homologous variants, a TCR beta motif appeared characteristic of ankylosing spondylitis blood.

Their antigen targets remain unknown. Via MiXCR, TCRdb re-called the 5' RACE reads, giving one row per CDR3 protein. Counted here are a few hundred thousand distinct CDR3 sequences, 20% to 25% occurring once; the ten biggest clones make up 15% to 20%. Material for sequencing was blood, either unsorted or a sorted T cell fraction (not recorded which). All receptors derive from a male donor with ankylosing spondylitis.

This clonotype turned up a few times. The gene calls are TRBV5-1 and TRBJ2-3; 7 bases agree with TRBD1. V was clipped by 5 bases and J by 5 bases; unmatched bases: 8. The CDR3 length is 14 residues. Germline lookup yields CDR1 SGHRS and CDR2 YFSETQ. The CDR3 region is CASRAGTAGDTQYF. The DNA for the CDR3 is TGCGCCAGCAGAGCCGGGACAGCCGGAGATACGCAGTATTTT.

J is TRBJ2-1 and V is TRBV3-1; D possibly corresponds to TRBD2 (6 bases). The CDR3 is 15 residues long. The germline V and J ends were trimmed by 0 bases and 5 bases, with 11 bases remaining between them. CDR1 is LGHDT, CDR2 YNNKEL, per germline (reference sequence). The CDR3 region has the DNA TGTGCCAGCAGCCAAGATCCACTAGCCCACAATGAGCAGTTCTTC. The encoded protein is CASSQDPLAHNEQFF.

The table lists this clonotype with a few counts. The chain's CDR3 is CASSSGTLNVYTQYF. The CDR3 DNA is TGTGCCAGCAGCTCCGGGACTCTAAATGTTTATACGCAGTATTTT. The genes are TRBV7-2 and TRBJ2-3; tentatively, D is TRBD2 (6 bases). V was trimmed by 4 bases and J by 7 bases, leaving 18 bases between them. There are 15 residues in the CDR3. CDR1 is SGHTA, CDR2 FQGNSA, per germline.

The chain combines TRBV5-1 with TRBJ2-3; 10 bases map to TRBD2. The CDR3 has 16 residues. Germline V gene sequence: CDR1 SGHRS, CDR2 YFSETQ. Losses at the gene ends were 4 bases for V and 2 bases for J; bases not matched to a gene: 7. The CDR3 protein is CASSIQSGRVTDTQYF. The CDR3 coding sequence is TGCGCCAGCAGCATCCAAAGCGGGAGGGTCACAGATACGCAGTATTTT.

In this sample, this clonotype turned up many times. The CDR3 spells CSVTRDSNTDTQYF. DNA for the CDR3: TGCAGCGTGACCCGGGACAGTAATACAGATACGCAGTATTTT. This rearrangement joins TRBV29-1 to TRBJ2-3, with 7 nucleotides matching TRBD1. The CDR3 sequence is 14 residues long. CDR1 and CDR2 (germline): SQVTM, ANQGSEA. The trim removed 6 bases at V and 3 bases at J, leaving 9 bases unmatched.